The 13 T cell receptor beta chains below were found in one sample sequenced in a study of beta chain features in type 1 diabetes. Expressed TCRB transcripts were sequenced because the isolated RNA had all been reverse transcribed beforehand. Method: immunoSEQ multiplex PCR; TCRdb's copy keeps in-frame clones and lacks some. The table has roughly 150,000 clones, 7.5% to 9.5% seen once; the top ten hold around 0.56%. No cognate antigen is known for these TCRs. Study conclusions and caveats: A moderate, significant TCRB CDR3 shortening appeared in type 1 diabetes across four CD4+ subsets.

Material: central memory CD4+ T cells from blood. The receptors were sampled from a woman between 18 and 30 years old with type 1 diabetes.

This clone was seen only a few times. The chain combines TRBV10-1 with TRBJ2-7; 7 bases match TRBD1. The CDR3 consists of 13 residues. After removal of 6 bases from V and 3 bases from J, the junction contained 5 bases not matched to a gene. CDR1 is WNHNN and CDR2 is SYGVQD in the germline V gene (reference sequence). CDR3 nucleotides: TGCGCCAGCAGAGCCGGACAGGACTACGAGCAGTACTTC. Amino acids: CASRAGQDYEQYF.

The CDR3 protein is CASSLGAARYTEAFF. CDR3 in DNA: TGCGCCAGCAGCTTGGGTGCAGCTAGATACACTGAAGCTTTCTTT. The rearrangement uses TRBV5-1 and TRBJ1-1; D call uncertain. This CDR3 comprises 15 residues. The V gene's germline CDR1 is SGHRS and CDR2 YFSETQ. The germline V and J ends were trimmed by 0 bases and 3 bases, with 12 bases remaining between them.

The V and J genes are TRBV6-1 and TRBJ2-1, with 9 bases that match TRBD1. This CDR3 has 14 residues. CDR1 and CDR2 from the germline V gene are MNHNS and SASEGT. V dropped 5 bases and J dropped 5; count of bases not matched to a gene: 4. This CDR3 is CASSQRDRDNEQFF. CDR3 DNA sequence: TGTGCCAGCAGTCAGAGGGACAGGGACAATGAGCAGTTCTTC.

Only a few counts were recorded for this clone. V usage is TRBV2 and J usage is TRBJ1-1, with 7 bases fitting TRBD1. The J segment lost 1 base and the V segment lost 6 bases, leaving 8 bases of the junction unmatched. Germline V lookup: CDR1 SNHLY, CDR2 FYNNEI. The CDR3 has 15 residues. The CDR3 is CASRGQANSNTEAFF. As DNA, the CDR3 is TGTGCCAGCAGAGGACAGGCCAATTCGAACACTGAAGCTTTCTTT.

This sequence joins TRBV30 and TRBJ2-1; 7 bases map to TRBD2. V lost 5 bases to trimming and J lost 9 bases; unmatched junction nucleotides: 13. This CDR3 is built from 14 residues. Germline loops: CDR1 GTSNPN, CDR2 SVGIG (reference sequence). CDR3 nucleotides: TGTGCCTGGGGAACTGGGACTACCCTGGGTGAGCAGTTCTTC. Protein sequence: CAWGTGTTLGEQFF.

The chain couples TRBV5-1 to TRBJ2-1, with D perhaps matching TRBD1 (6 bases). Germline loops: CDR1 SGHRS, CDR2 YFSETQ. V lost 1 base and J lost 7, with 12 bases in between. The CDR3 runs to 14 residues. CDR3 residues: CASSLNQGLNEQFF. The CDR3 coding sequence is TGCGCCAGCAGCTTGAACCAGGGGCTTAATGAGCAGTTCTTC. Supplemented by reference TRBV5-1 and TRBJ2-1, the full variable domain reads KAGVTQTPRYLIKTRGQQVTLSCSPISGHRSVSWYQQTPGQGLQFLFEYFSETQRNKGNFPGRFSGRQFSNSRSEMNVSTLELGDSALYLCASSLNQGLNEQFFGPGTRLTVL.

This rearrangement joins TRBV10-3 to TRBJ2-1; TRBD2 aligns across 10 bases. The CDR3 runs to 16 residues. The trim removed 5 bases at V and 5 bases at J, leaving 9 bases unmatched. Germline CDR1 reads ENHRY; CDR2 reads SYGVKD. The CDR3 loop reads CAISFPQAGGNNEQFF. The CDR3 coding sequence is TGTGCCATCAGTTTCCCCCAAGCGGGAGGGAACAATGAGCAGTTCTTC.

This clone has a handful of counts. The V gene is TRBV19, the J gene TRBJ2-5, with 8 bases matching TRBD2. The ends lost 2 bases at V and 2 bases at J; junction bases unmatched: 4. Germline V gives CDR1 LNHDA, CDR2 SQIVND (reference sequence). This CDR3 has 15 residues. The CDR3 region is CASSIMSGGQETQYF. The CDR3 region has the DNA TGTGCCAGTAGTATAATGTCGGGAGGGCAAGAGACCCAGTACTTC.

This clone was picked up a small number of times. The V gene is TRBV5-6, the J gene TRBJ2-7; TRBD2 might be the D (6 bases). Germline-derived CDR1 and CDR2 are SGHDT and YYEEEE. Trimming stripped 0 bases from V and 3 bases from J, with 13 bases between. The CDR3 sequence is 15 residues long. As DNA, the CDR3 is TGTGCCAGCAGCTTGGGACGCAGGACTAACTACGAGCAGTACTTC. It encodes CASSLGRRTNYEQYF.

CDR3 DNA: TGTGCCAGTAGTATTAGGTGGGAGTCCGAGCAGTACTTC. Protein product: CASSIRWESEQYF. The chain carries TRBV19 and TRBJ2-7; weak D call: TRBD2 (5 bases). The CDR3 contains 13 residues. CDR1 is LNHDA and CDR2 is SQIVND in the germline V gene (reference sequence). Trimming shortened V by 3 bases and J by 6 bases, and 12 bases separated the two germline ends. Full variable domain (remainder filled in from reference TRBV19 and TRBJ2-7): DGGITQSPKYLFRKEGQNVTLSCEQNLNHDAMYWYRQDPGQGLRLIYYSQIVNDFQKGDIAEGYSVSREKKESFPLTVTSAQKNPTAFYLCASSIRWESEQYFGPGTRLTVT.

The rearrangement uses TRBV7-8 and TRBJ2-5; TRBD1 matches 8 bases. CDR1 is SGHVS, CDR2 FQNEAQ, per germline. The CDR3 extends over 16 amino acids. V lost 1 base to trimming and J lost 4 bases; unmatched junction nucleotides: 8. CDR3 loop: CASSLGTGQFLETQYF. The CDR3 DNA is TGTGCCAGCAGCTTAGGGACAGGGCAATTCCTAGAGACCCAGTACTTC. The full variable domain, completed using reference TRBV7-8 and TRBJ2-5, is GAGVSQSPRYKVAKRGQDVALRCDPISGHVSLFWYQQALGQGPEFLTYFQNEAQLDKSGLPSDRFFAERPEGSVSTLKIQRTQQEDSAVYLCASSLGTGQFLETQYFGPGTRLLVL.

This clone showed up just a few times. The chain is built from TRBV7-2 and TRBJ1-5; TRBD1 might be the D (6 bases). The germline V gene encodes CDR1 SGHTA and CDR2 FQGNSA. Between the trimmed V and J ends, which lost 5 bases and 5 bases, there was a span of 13 bases. The CDR3 runs to 14 residues. The CDR3 reads CASSRRQADQPQHF. DNA of the CDR3: TGTGCCAGCAGCCGAAGACAGGCGGATCAGCCCCAGCATTTT.

Only a few counts were recorded for this clone. The CDR3 sequence is CASSLAGVGYEQYF. CDR3 in DNA: TGTGCCAGCAGCTTAGCGGGAGTTGGCTACGAGCAGTACTTC. The chain carries TRBV7-2 and TRBJ2-7; TRBD2 is a possible D gene (5 bases). V lost 0 bases and J lost 3, with 9 bases in between. This CDR3 is 14 amino acids long. Germline V gene sequence: CDR1 SGHTA, CDR2 FQGNSA.